The 7 T cell receptor beta chains listed next were all sequenced from one sample in a study of CD8+ T cells in alopecia areata. Regarding treatment: oral pan-JAK inhibitor, 5-10 mg twice daily. Sequencing templates came from extracted RNA that was reverse transcribed into cDNA. TCRdb keeps only in-frame clones here, not all; method: immunoSEQ multiplex PCR. The repertoire includes approximately 210,000 clones, 64% of them detected once, and more than 3.5% sits in the top ten. The source was CD4+ T cells sorted from blood, collected at week 4, from a patient treated with tofacitinib. These receptors all come from a human donor with alopecia areata.

The chain joins TRBV13 to TRBJ2-5; 7 bases are shared with TRBD1. CDR3 length: 14 residues. V shed 0 bases, J shed 5 bases, and the junction held 3 bases outside the gene matches. Germline CDR1 reads PRHDT; CDR2 reads FYEKMQ (reference sequence). CDR3 sequence (DNA): TGTGCCAGCAGCTTAGGAGACAGGGCGGAGACCCAGTACTTC. Translating gives CASSLGDRAETQYF.

This clone has only a few counts. J is TRBJ2-3 and V is TRBV20-1; D not resolved. The CDR3 spans 10 residues. Between the trimmed V and J ends, which lost 3 bases and 2 bases, there was a span of 0 bases. The germline CDR1 and CDR2 sequences are DFQATT and SNEGSKA (reference sequence). The CDR3 DNA follows: TGCAGTGCTAGCACAGATACGCAGTATTTT. Translation gives CSASTDTQYF.

This clone was counted a single time. V and J are TRBV7-9 and TRBJ2-1, with 10 bases that match TRBD2. Trimming cost V 5 bases and J 4 bases; bases outside gene matches: 11. The CDR3 spans 17 residues. The germline V gene has CDR1 SEHNR and CDR2 FQNEAQ (reference sequence). CDR3 bases: TGTGCCAGCAGCAGAGGGACTAGCGCAAAGGGTTACAATGAGCAGTTCTTC. Its translation is CASSRGTSAKGYNEQFF.

CDR3 nucleotides: TGTGCCTGGAGTGCCGCGGGTCGGAATGAGCAGTTCTTC. This sequence encodes CAWSAAGRNEQFF. The chain is built from TRBV30 and TRBJ2-1; D is possibly TRBD2 (5 bases). Between the trimmed V and J ends, which lost 1 base and 7 bases, there was a span of 11 bases. Germline CDR1 reads GTSNPN; CDR2 reads SVGIG (reference sequence). The CDR3 extends over 13 amino acids.

The chain uses TRBV2 and TRBJ1-5; D call uncertain. Germline V gives CDR1 SNHLY, CDR2 FYNNEI. Trimming pared 6 bases from V and 2 bases from J, leaving 8 bases between. The CDR3 extends over 13 amino acids. In nucleotides, the CDR3 is TGTGCCAGCAGAAGGTTTGGCAATCAGCCCCAGCATTTT. Residues: CASRRFGNQPQHF.

The chain carries TRBV30 and TRBJ2-2; TRBD2 matches 11 bases. CDR3 length equals 17 residues. Trimming removed 0 bases from V and 7 bases from J; junction bases left unmatched: 10. Germline V CDR1 and CDR2: GTSNPN, SVGIG (reference sequence). The CDR3 nucleotides are TGTGCCTGGAGTGTATCGCGGACAGGGACTAGCGGCGGGGAGCTGTTTTTT. This codes for CAWSVSRTGTSGGELFF.

J is TRBJ1-3 and V is TRBV2, with a possible D match to TRBD1 (5 bases). CDR1 and CDR2 (germline): SNHLY, FYNNEI. The CDR3 runs to 14 residues. V dropped 4 bases and J dropped 1 base, with 8 bases sitting between them. The CDR3 DNA sequence: TGTGCCAGCAGTGGACAGATATCTGGAAACACCATATATTTT. It specifies CASSGQISGNTIYF. Together with reference TRBV2 and TRBJ1-3, the CDR3 gives the full variable domain: EPEVTQTPSHQVTQMGQEVILRCVPISNHLYFYWYRQILGQKVEFLVSFYNNEISEKSEIFDDQFSVERPDGSNFTLKIRSTKLEDSAMYFCASSGQISGNTIYFGEGSWLTVV.